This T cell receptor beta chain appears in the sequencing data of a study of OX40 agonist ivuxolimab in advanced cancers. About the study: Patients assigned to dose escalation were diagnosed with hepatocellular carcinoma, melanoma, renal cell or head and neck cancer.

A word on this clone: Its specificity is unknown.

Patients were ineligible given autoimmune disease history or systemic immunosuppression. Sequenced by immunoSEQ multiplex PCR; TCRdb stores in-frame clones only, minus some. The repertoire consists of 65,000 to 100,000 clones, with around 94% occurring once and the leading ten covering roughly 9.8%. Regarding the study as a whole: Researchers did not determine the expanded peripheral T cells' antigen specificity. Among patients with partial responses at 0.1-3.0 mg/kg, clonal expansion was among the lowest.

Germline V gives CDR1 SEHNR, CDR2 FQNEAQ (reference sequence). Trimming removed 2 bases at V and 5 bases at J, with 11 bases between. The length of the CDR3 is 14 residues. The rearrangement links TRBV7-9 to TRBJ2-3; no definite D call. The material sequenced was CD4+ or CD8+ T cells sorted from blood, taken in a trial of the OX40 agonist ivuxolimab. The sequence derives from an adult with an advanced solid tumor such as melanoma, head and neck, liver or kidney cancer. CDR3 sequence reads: CASSLKPREDTQYF. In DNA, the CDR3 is TGTGCCAGCAGCTTAAAACCTAGAGAAGATACGCAGTATTTT. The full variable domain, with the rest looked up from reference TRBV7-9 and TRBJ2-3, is DTGVSQNPRHKITKRGQNVTFRCDPISEHNRLYWYRQTLGQGPEFLTYFQNEAQLEKSRLLSDRFSAERPKGSFSTLEIQRTEQGDSAMYLCASSLKPREDTQYFGPGTRLTVL.